This is a list of T cell receptor beta chains from one sample in a study of T cells after yellow fever vaccination. TCRdb called the 5' RACE reads again in MiXCR, with one record for every CDR3 protein. Of about 240,000 distinct CDR3 sequences in the sample, about 7% were seen once. The material sequenced was CD4+ T cells sorted from PBMCs, taken 15 days after the yellow fever booster vaccination. The receptors here all came from a man aged 30-40 years who received the YFV17D yellow fever vaccine. Each CDR3 is given with its conserved first and last residue. D genes are given only for firm matches. Clone size is shown for a subset of rows, as once, few, many or a class of expanded clone.

J	V	D	size	CDR3	DNA
TRBJ2-2	TRBV20-1	.	few	CSARDVRNTGELFF	TGCAGTGCTAGAGATGTCAGGAACACCGGGGAGCTGTTTTTT
TRBJ2-1	TRBV28	TRBD2	many	CASSGSGKDNEQFF	TGTGCCAGCAGTGGTAGCGGGAAGGACAATGAGCAGTTCTTC
TRBJ2-5	TRBV7-7	.	once	CASSALGQSQETQYF	TGTGCTAGCAGCGCCCTAGGACAGTCACAAGAGACCCAGTACTTC
TRBJ2-3	TRBV6-6	.	few	CASIGPSTDTQYF	TGTGCCAGCATCGGCCCTAGCACAGATACGCAGTATTTT
TRBJ1-2	TRBV30	TRBD1	few	CAWSVPGQGAFGYTF	TGTGCCTGGAGTGTGCCGGGACAGGGGGCGTTTGGCTACACCTTC
TRBJ2-1	TRBV5-6	.	.	CASSLYRASTYNEQFF	TGTGCCAGCAGCTTGTACAGGGCCAGTACCTACAATGAGCAGTTCTTC
TRBJ2-2	TRBV7-2	.	many	CASSLFGGAGNTGELFF	TGTGCCAGCAGCTTATTCGGCGGGGCGGGGAACACCGGGGAGCTGTTTTTT
TRBJ1-2	TRBV6-5	.	.	CASSYSTGGYTF	TGTGCCAGCAGTTACTCGACCGGGGGCTACACCTTC
TRBJ2-2	TRBV6-2/TRBV6-3	TRBD2	few	CASSPTGGMRKRTGELFF	TGTGCCAGCAGTCCCACGGGGGGGATGAGAAAGCGCACCGGGGAGCTGTTTTTT
TRBJ2-5	TRBV20-1	TRBD2	.	CSARDTSGGETQYF	TGCAGTGCTAGAGACACTAGCGGCGGGGAGACCCAGTACTTC
TRBJ2-7	TRBV11-2	.	few	CASRHRGAGDTYEQYF	TGTGCCAGCAGACACCGGGGGGCAGGTGATACCTACGAGCAGTACTTC
TRBJ1-1	TRBV29-1	TRBD1	few	CSVSQGETEAFF	TGCAGCGTTAGTCAGGGGGAAACTGAAGCTTTCTTT
TRBJ2-2	TRBV5-1	TRBD2	few	CASSLEGLAGNTGELFF	TGCGCCAGCAGCTTGGAAGGACTAGCGGGAAACACCGGGGAGCTGTTTTTT
TRBJ2-3	TRBV9	TRBD2	many	CASSGTSGRTDTQYF	TGTGCCAGCAGCGGGACTAGCGGGAGGACAGATACGCAGTATTTT
TRBJ2-3	TRBV20-1	.	.	CSAREPRDTQYF	TGCAGTGCTAGAGAACCGAGAGATACGCAGTATTTT
TRBJ2-1	TRBV7-2	TRBD2	.	CASSERESSYNEQFF	TGTGCCAGCAGCGAGCGGGAGAGCTCCTACAATGAGCAGTTCTTC
TRBJ2-7	TRBV10-3	.	many	CAIRDGYEQYF	TGTGCCATCAGGGACGGCTACGAGCAGTACTTC
TRBJ1-4	TRBV6-2/TRBV6-3	.	many	CASSDLGTWDEKLFF	TGTGCCAGCAGTGACCTCGGGACATGGGATGAAAAACTGTTTTTT
TRBJ2-7	TRBV5-1	.	many	CASSLVGAEQYF	TGCGCCAGCAGCTTGGTAGGGGCCGAGCAGTACTTC
TRBJ2-5	TRBV7-2	TRBD2	few	CASSYRLAGGGETQYF	TGTGCCAGCAGCTACCGACTAGCGGGAGGGGGAGAGACCCAGTACTTC
TRBJ2-1	TRBV29-1	.	many	CSLGTSSSYNEQFF	TGCAGCCTGGGAACGTCCAGCTCCTACAATGAGCAGTTCTTC
TRBJ1-1	TRBV7-9	.	many	CASSLVQGNTEAFF	TGTGCCAGCAGCTTAGTTCAGGGGAACACTGAAGCTTTCTTT
TRBJ2-2	TRBV7-6	.	many	CASSSRENTGELFF	TGTGCCAGCAGCTCCAGGGAAAACACCGGGGAGCTGTTTTTT
TRBJ2-7	TRBV5-1	.	many	CASSFQAADTEQYF	TGCGCCAGCAGCTTTCAAGCAGCCGATACCGAGCAGTACTTC
TRBJ2-7	TRBV5-1	TRBD2	.	CASSLAGGINYEQYF	TGCGCCAGCAGCTTGGCGGGGGGGATCAACTACGAGCAGTACTTC
TRBJ2-2	TRBV7-9	TRBD2	few	CASSFQTSGKTGELFF	TGTGCCAGCAGCTTCCAGACTAGCGGGAAAACCGGGGAGCTGTTTTTT
TRBJ1-2	TRBV6-5	TRBD1	few	CASSYSKTGHGYTF	TGTGCCAGCAGTTACTCCAAGACAGGGCATGGCTACACCTTC
TRBJ2-7	TRBV20-1	TRBD2	.	CSAKGLATPYEQYF	TGCAGTGCTAAGGGACTAGCGACTCCTTACGAGCAGTACTTC
TRBJ2-7	TRBV19	.	many	CASSIGQSYEQYF	TGTGCCAGTAGTATAGGCCAGAGCTACGAGCAGTACTTC
TRBJ1-5	TRBV7-9	TRBD1	many	CASSKDRGGNQPQHF	TGTGCCAGCAGCAAAGACAGGGGAGGCAATCAGCCCCAGCATTTT
TRBJ1-1	TRBV11-3	.	.	CASSLVQNTEAFF	TGTGCCAGCAGCTTAGTCCAGAACACTGAAGCTTTCTTT
TRBJ2-3	TRBV24-1	.	many	CATSDSAIDTQYF	TGTGCCACCAGTGATTCGGCTATCGATACGCAGTATTTT
TRBJ2-3	TRBV28	.	.	CASSPHADTQYF	TGTGCCAGCAGTCCGCACGCAGATACGCAGTATTTT
TRBJ2-3	TRBV20-1	TRBD2	few	CSAPDLAGGPADTQYF	TGCAGTGCTCCAGATCTAGCGGGAGGGCCTGCAGATACGCAGTATTTT
TRBJ1-5	TRBV29-1	.	many	CSVGGGSNQPQHF	TGCAGCGTGGGTGGGGGAAGCAATCAGCCCCAGCATTTT
TRBJ2-6	TRBV20-1	.	few	CSASSSGSSGANVLTF	TGCAGTGCTAGTAGTAGTGGCAGCTCTGGGGCCAACGTCCTGACTTTC
TRBJ2-2	TRBV20-1	.	many	CSATNTGELFF	TGCAGTGCTACGAACACCGGGGAGCTGTTTTTT
TRBJ2-3	TRBV15	.	many	CATSGEGWAARVRTDTQYF	TGTGCCACCAGCGGAGAGGGCTGGGCGGCCAGGGTTAGGACAGATACGCAGTATTTT
TRBJ2-7	TRBV7-8	.	many	CSTGSGSYEQYF	TGTTCAACGGGGAGCGGCTCCTACGAGCAGTACTTC
TRBJ2-7	TRBV19	.	.	CASSIEEGYEQYF	TGTGCCAGTAGTATAGAAGAGGGCTACGAGCAGTACTTC
TRBJ2-1	TRBV7-9	.	many	CASSLVNEQFF	TGTGCCAGCAGTTTAGTTAATGAGCAGTTCTTC
TRBJ2-6	TRBV16	TRBD1	.	CASSMTGPNVLTF	TGTGCCAGCAGCATGACAGGGCCCAACGTCCTGACTTTC
TRBJ2-1	TRBV5-1	.	many	CASSPSGTEYNEQFF	TGCGCCAGCAGCCCGTCCGGGACCGAGTACAATGAGCAGTTCTTC
TRBJ2-1	TRBV7-2	TRBD2	.	CASSQGTSRLVDEQFF	TGTGCCAGCAGCCAAGGGACTAGCCGCCTAGTGGATGAGCAGTTCTTC
TRBJ2-1	TRBV11-2	.	few	CASSDSGPYNEQFF	TGTGCCAGCAGCGATAGCGGACCCTACAATGAGCAGTTCTTC
TRBJ2-2	TRBV6-1	.	.	CASRWRGPGELFF	TGTGCCAGCAGGTGGCGGGGTCCCGGGGAGCTGTTTTTT
TRBJ2-2	TRBV4-3	.	.	CASSLGHLGGELFF	TGCGCCAGCAGCCTGGGACACCTCGGCGGGGAGCTGTTTTTT
TRBJ2-7	TRBV11-1	TRBD2	.	CASSLFGPGTSGREPYEQYF	TGTGCCAGCAGCTTATTCGGTCCAGGGACTAGCGGGAGGGAGCCCTACGAGCAGTACTTC
TRBJ1-2	TRBV7-2	.	few	CASSEGGLTSNYGYTF	TGTGCCAGCAGCGAAGGTGGCCTAACCAGCAACTATGGCTACACCTTC
TRBJ2-7	TRBV29-1	.	.	CSVEDSGQGKQYF	TGCAGCGTTGAAGATTCGGGGCAGGGGAAGCAGTACTTC
TRBJ2-1	TRBV7-2	.	many	CASSFTVTGNEQFF	TGTGCCAGCAGCTTTACGGTCACAGGCAATGAGCAGTTCTTC
TRBJ1-4	TRBV5-1	TRBD1	.	CASSYGQGGSEKLFF	TGCGCCAGCAGCTATGGACAGGGCGGTAGCGAAAAACTGTTTTTT
TRBJ2-7	TRBV5-1	TRBD1	.	CASRDRGDEGEQYF	TGCGCCAGCCGGGACAGGGGGGATGAAGGGGAGCAGTACTTC
TRBJ1-2	TRBV19	.	few	CASSTGKVGYTF	TGTGCCAGTAGTACAGGGAAAGTTGGCTACACCTTC
TRBJ1-6	TRBV4-3	TRBD1	.	CASSLRQGYNSPLHF	TGCGCCAGCAGCCTGAGACAGGGATATAATTCACCCCTCCACTTT
TRBJ2-2	TRBV5-1	.	few	CASSLPWEANTGELFF	TGCGCCAGCAGCTTGCCGTGGGAGGCGAACACCGGGGAGCTGTTTTTT
TRBJ1-1	TRBV12-3/TRBV12-4	.	.	CASITTRDSQAFF	TGTGCCAGCATCACGACACGGGATTCCCAAGCTTTCTTT
TRBJ2-2	TRBV6-1	TRBD1	few	CASRNRDRGTGELFF	TGTGCCAGCAGGAACCGGGACAGGGGGACCGGGGAGCTGTTTTTT
TRBJ2-5	TRBV12-3/TRBV12-4	TRBD2	many	CASSPGTSGRARETQYF	TGTGCCAGCAGTCCAGGGACTAGCGGGAGGGCCCGGGAGACCCAGTACTTC
TRBJ1-1	TRBV20-1	.	.	CSARSSHLNTEAFF	TGCAGTGCTAGATCCTCACACCTCAACACTGAAGCTTTCTTT